This TCR beta chain was sequenced for a study of OX40 agonist ivuxolimab in advanced cancers. The study, taken as a whole, reports: Normalized expansion of T-cell clones was also low for some nonresponders. Dosing at 0.1 to 3.0 mg/kg was accompanied by clonal expansion of CD4+ and CD8+ blood T cells by week 6.

The method was immunoSEQ multiplex PCR; TCRdb's version includes in-frame clones alone and lacks a portion of them. Altogether about 46,000 clones are present, 90% to 95% being singletons, with the ten largest covering over 4.5%. As regards this clone: Its target is not known.

Germline V lookup: CDR1 SNHLY, CDR2 FYNNEI. There are 14 residues in the CDR3. V lost 6 bases and J 0 bases, leaving 12 bases between the germline ends. The chain has TRBV2 and TRBJ2-7, with D perhaps given as TRBD1 or TRBD2 (5 bases each). The sequencing used CD4+ or CD8+ T cells sorted from blood, collected in a trial of the OX40 agonist ivuxolimab. This clonotype was sampled from an adult with an advanced solid tumor such as melanoma, head and neck, liver or kidney cancer. In DNA, the CDR3 is TGTGCCAGCAGGAGGGACCGATCCTCCTACGAGCAGTACGTC. Its translation is CASRRDRSSYEQYV.